Listed below are T cell receptor beta chains from one sample, sequenced in a study of radiation and T cells in renal cell carcinoma. Libraries were prepared by immunoSEQ multiplex PCR; TCRdb keeps only in-frame clonotypes and omits some of them. This sample yields approximately 140,000 clones, of which approximately 90% are seen a single time; 4.1% belongs to the top ten. The source was blood, collected from a patient whose treatment included radiotherapy and nephrectomy. These receptors were taken from a woman aged 70-85 years with renal cell carcinoma. Both conserved end residues are part of each CDR3. A D gene is named only where the DNA matches it firmly. Some rows have no size entry. The others give once, few or many, or a class for an expanded clone.

v_call,j_call,clone_size,d_call,cdr3_nt,cdr3_aa
TRBV30,TRBJ1-6,.,.,TGTGCCTGGAGTGTATCCGGGAAAAATTCACCCCTCCACTTT,CAWSVSGKNSPLHF
TRBV9,TRBJ1-1,.,.,TGTGCCAGCAGCTTCAGCATGAACACTGAAGCTTTCTTT,CASSFSMNTEAFF
TRBV5-1,TRBJ1-3,.,.,TGCGCCAGCAGCTTGTCGTATTCTGGAAACACCATATATTTT,CASSLSYSGNTIYF
TRBV5-6,TRBJ2-5,.,.,TGTGCCAGCAGCTTGCCTAGGACAGAGACCCAGTACTTC,CASSLPRTETQYF
TRBV7-9,TRBJ2-3,.,TRBD2,TGTGCCAGCAGCCGCGGACTAGCGGGGGGGGTCTTAATCGGGGATACGCAGTATTTT,CASSRGLAGGVLIGDTQYF
TRBV5-6,TRBJ2-7,.,TRBD2,TGTGCCAGCAGCGCTCGACTAGCGGGTTACCCACGGGACGAGCAGTACTTC,CASSARLAGYPRDEQYF
TRBV4-3,TRBJ2-1,.,.,TGCGCCAGCAGCCAAGAGGGTGGAGACAATGAGCAGTTCTTC,CASSQEGGDNEQFF
TRBV30,TRBJ1-4,few,TRBD1,TGTGCCTGCTCGGGACAGGGGCCTATGAAACTGTTTTTT,CACSGQGPMKLFF
TRBV5-8,TRBJ1-5,.,TRBD1,TGTGCCAGCAGCTCCCGCCGACAGGGAGGTCAGCCCCAGCATTTT,CASSSRRQGGQPQHF
TRBV7-9,TRBJ1-3,.,.,TGTGCCAGCAGCTTAGCGCATGGTACTGAAAACACCATATATTTT,CASSLAHGTENTIYF
TRBV6-5,TRBJ1-1,.,.,TGTGCCAGCAGTTACCCGGGGCAGTACACTGAAGCTTTCTTT,CASSYPGQYTEAFF
TRBV9,TRBJ2-2,.,TRBD1,TGTGCCAGCAGAAGGACAGGGCAGAACACCGGGGAGCTGTTTTTT,CASRRTGQNTGELFF
TRBV4-1,TRBJ1-2,.,TRBD1,TGCGCCAGCAGCCCTCCGGACAGGGAGAGAAGTGGCTACACCTTC,CASSPPDRERSGYTF
TRBV28,TRBJ2-5,.,.,TGTGCCAGCAGTTTAACTCGAGAGACCCAGTACTTC,CASSLTRETQYF
TRBV13,TRBJ2-4,.,.,TGTGCCAGCAGCTTATACACGGTAGCCAAAAACATTCAGTACTTC,CASSLYTVAKNIQYF
TRBV18,TRBJ2-3,once,.,TGTGCCAGCTCACCGGTCCTAGGCGGCCTCACAGATACGCAGTATTTT,CASSPVLGGLTDTQYF
TRBV6-6,TRBJ2-7,.,.,TGTGCCAGTTCTCCGGGACTCCACTCCTACGAGCAGTACTTC,CASSPGLHSYEQYF
TRBV7-6,TRBJ2-2,.,TRBD1,TGTGCCAGCAGTTCCGGTCAACAGGGGGGCCGGGAGCTGTTTTTT,CASSSGQQGGRELFF
TRBV4-1,TRBJ1-2,.,.,TGCGCCAGCAGTCACCGGACAGCAAACTATGGCTACACCTTC,CASSHRTANYGYTF
TRBV5-4,TRBJ2-3,.,TRBD2,TGTGCCAGCAGCTTGGCCACTAGCGGGGCAGATACGCAGTATTTT,CASSLATSGADTQYF
TRBV7-9,TRBJ1-2,.,.,TGTGCCAGCAGCCTCGGCCGGGAGACGGGCTACACCTTC,CASSLGRETGYTF
TRBV10-3,TRBJ2-2,.,TRBD2,TGTGCCATCAGGACGGCGGGGGGGCGCGGCACCGGGGAGCTGTTTTTT,CAIRTAGGRGTGELFF
TRBV5-1,TRBJ1-2,few,TRBD1,TGCGCCAGCAGCTTGGACCCGGGACAGGGGTATGGCTACACCTTC,CASSLDPGQGYGYTF
TRBV6-1,TRBJ1-2,few,TRBD1,TGTGCCAGCACCCGGGGACAGGGAAACTATGGCTACACCTTC,CASTRGQGNYGYTF
TRBV9,TRBJ2-2,.,.,TGTGCCAGCAGCAGGGGGGCAACCGGGGAGCTGTTTTTT,CASSRGATGELFF
TRBV21-1,TRBJ1-2,.,.,TGTGCCACAGAAGACAGTTCCGGCGGCTATGGCTACACCTTC,CATEDSSGGYGYTF
TRBV11-3,TRBJ2-1,.,.,TGTGCCAGCAGCTTAGGGGGAAGCCCCAATGAGCAGTTCTTC,CASSLGGSPNEQFF
TRBV2,TRBJ1-2,.,TRBD1,TGTGCCAGCAGGGAAGGGGGCGACGGCTACACCTTC,CASREGGDGYTF
TRBV19,TRBJ1-2,.,TRBD1,TGTGCCAGTAGTATAGGGACAGGGGAAGATGGCTACACCTTC,CASSIGTGEDGYTF
TRBV28,TRBJ2-7,.,TRBD1,TGTGCCAGCAGTTTATCCCGAACGACAGGGGCTTACGAGCAGTACTTC,CASSLSRTTGAYEQYF
TRBV9,TRBJ1-3,.,.,TGTGCCAGCAGCGTAGCGGGAAGCTCTGGAAACACCATATATTTT,CASSVAGSSGNTIYF
TRBV18,TRBJ1-2,.,.,TGTGCCAGCTCACCAAGGGACACCGCCGGGGGTGGCTACACCTTC,CASSPRDTAGGGYTF
TRBV19,TRBJ1-2,.,TRBD1,TGTGCCAGTAGTAGACAGGGCTGGGACTATGGCTACACCTTC,CASSRQGWDYGYTF
TRBV5-4,TRBJ2-1,.,.,TGTGCCAGCAGCCCGGAGATCGCCTACAATGAGCAGTTCTTC,CASSPEIAYNEQFF
TRBV27,TRBJ2-3,once,.,TGTGCCAGCATCGAGGGGGGCACAGATACGCAGTATTTT,CASIEGGTDTQYF
TRBV5-6,TRBJ1-1,few,.,TGTGCCAGCAGTCCAGTGCCAAGCGCGGATATCACTGAAGCTTTCTTT,CASSPVPSADITEAFF
TRBV28,TRBJ1-5,.,.,TGTGCCAGCAGAGATCAGGGGTATAGCAATCAGCCCCAGCATTTT,CASRDQGYSNQPQHF
TRBV27,TRBJ2-7,once,TRBD2,TGTGCCAGCAGTTTAACTAGCGGGGGGGCGAGGGAGCAGTACTTC,CASSLTSGGAREQYF
TRBV28,TRBJ1-2,.,TRBD1,TGTGCCAGTCGGACAGGGGGTTTCTATGGCTACACCTTC,CASRTGGFYGYTF
TRBV7-6,TRBJ1-5,.,.,TGTGCCAGCAGCTTAATGGCAGGGATAGGGAATCAGCCCCAGCATTTT,CASSLMAGIGNQPQHF
TRBV6-1,TRBJ1-4,.,TRBD1,TGTGCCAGCAACCCCGGGACAGGGATTGAAAAACTGTTTTTT,CASNPGTGIEKLFF
TRBV2,TRBJ1-1,.,.,TGTGCCAGCAGAAGGGGGGAGGACACTGAAGCTTTCTTT,CASRRGEDTEAFF
TRBV5-4,TRBJ2-2,.,TRBD2,TGTGCCAGCAGCCCCCGGGGGGGCCCGAACACCGGGGAGCTGTTTTTT,CASSPRGGPNTGELFF
TRBV10-3,TRBJ1-1,.,TRBD1,TGTGCCATCAGTGGGGGACAGGTCGCTGAAGCTTTCTTT,CAISGGQVAEAFF
TRBV28,TRBJ1-2,once,TRBD1,TGTGCCAGCAGGGGGACAGGGCGATATGGCTACACCTTC,CASRGTGRYGYTF
TRBV2,TRBJ1-3,.,.,TGTGCCAGCAGTGAAGCGAGGACAACTGGAAACACCATATATTTT,CASSEARTTGNTIYF
TRBV2,TRBJ2-2,once,TRBD2,TGTGCCAGCAGTGAATGGGGAGGGACCGGGGAGCTGTTTTTT,CASSEWGGTGELFF
TRBV21-1,TRBJ2-1,.,.,TGTGCCAGCACCGGGACTAGCGGGGGAAATTTTGGTTCCCGGGTCGTAAGCAACAATGAGCAGTTCTTC,CASTGTSGGNFGSRVVSNNEQFF